This TCR beta chain was identified during a study of blood T cell repertoires in COVID-19. Study-wide context: From T cells, B-cell-depleted T cells, or PBMCs came the material, which was cDNA or gDNA.

Each exposed participant met a COVID-19 case in the 2 weeks preceding study entry. The CDR3 contains 15 residues. CDR1 and CDR2 (germline): MNHEY, SMNVEV (reference sequence). The trim removed 6 bases at V and 2 bases at J, leaving 4 bases unmatched. Original data processing: The assay estimated nucleated cells by amplifying reference gene primers. Sequencing used immunoSEQ multiplex PCR; TCRdb keeps in-frame clones, though not all of them. From that table come the V and J calls and clone size; the DNA was used to work out D and trimming. This sample has under 250,000 clones, with 80% to 90% found just once. On this clone itself: The sample holds other DNA sequences that translate to the same CDR3.

Source material: PBMCs or T cells enriched from blood (not recorded which). The chain is built from TRBV27 and TRBJ2-3; 11 positions match TRBD2. This receptor was taken from a woman aged 25 to 45 who had been exposed to COVID-19. CDR3 in DNA: TGTGCCAGCAGCCCGGGACTAGCGGTCACAGATACGCAGTATTTT. Its protein product is CASSPGLAVTDTQYF.